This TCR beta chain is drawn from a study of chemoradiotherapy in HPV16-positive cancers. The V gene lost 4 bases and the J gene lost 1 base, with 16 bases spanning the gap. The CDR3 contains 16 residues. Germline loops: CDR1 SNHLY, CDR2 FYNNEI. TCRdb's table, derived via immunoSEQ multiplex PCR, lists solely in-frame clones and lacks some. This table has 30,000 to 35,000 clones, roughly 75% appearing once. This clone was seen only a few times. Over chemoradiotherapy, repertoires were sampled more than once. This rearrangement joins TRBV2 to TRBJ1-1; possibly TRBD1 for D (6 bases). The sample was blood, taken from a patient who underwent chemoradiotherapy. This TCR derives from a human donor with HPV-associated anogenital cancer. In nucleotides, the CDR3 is TGTGCCAGCAGTGGTAAAGGGGCAGGGGAGAACACTGAAGCTTTCTTT. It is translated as CASSGKGAGENTEAFF. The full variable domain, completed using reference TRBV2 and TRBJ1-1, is EPEVTQTPSHQVTQMGQEVILRCVPISNHLYFYWYRQILGQKVEFLVSFYNNEISEKSEIFDDQFSVERPDGSNFTLKIRSTKLEDSAMYFCASSGKGAGENTEAFFGQGTRLTVV.